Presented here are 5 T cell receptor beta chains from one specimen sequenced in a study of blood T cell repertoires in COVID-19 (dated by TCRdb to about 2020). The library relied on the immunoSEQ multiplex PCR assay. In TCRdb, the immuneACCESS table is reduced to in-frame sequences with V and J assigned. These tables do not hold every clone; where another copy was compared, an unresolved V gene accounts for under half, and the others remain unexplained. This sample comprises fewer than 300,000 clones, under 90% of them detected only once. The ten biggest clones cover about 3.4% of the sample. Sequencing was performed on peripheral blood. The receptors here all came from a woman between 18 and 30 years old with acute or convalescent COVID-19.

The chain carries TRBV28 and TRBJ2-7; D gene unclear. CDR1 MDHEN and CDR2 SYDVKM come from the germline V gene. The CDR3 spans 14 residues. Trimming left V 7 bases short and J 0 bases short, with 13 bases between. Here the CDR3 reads CASNWAGSSYEQYF. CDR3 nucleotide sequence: TGTGCCAGCAATTGGGCCGGAAGCTCCTACGAGCAGTACTTC.

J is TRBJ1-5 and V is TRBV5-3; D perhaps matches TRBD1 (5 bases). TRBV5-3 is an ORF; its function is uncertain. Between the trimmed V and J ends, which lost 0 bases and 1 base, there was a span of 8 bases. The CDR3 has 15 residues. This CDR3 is CARSLGTPSNQPQHF. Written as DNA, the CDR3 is TGTGCCAGAAGCTTGGGGACACCGAGCAATCAGCCCCAGCATTTT.

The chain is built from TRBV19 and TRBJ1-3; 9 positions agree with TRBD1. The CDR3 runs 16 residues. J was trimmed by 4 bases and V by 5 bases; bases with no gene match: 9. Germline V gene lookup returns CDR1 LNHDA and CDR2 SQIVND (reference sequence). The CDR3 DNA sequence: TGTGCCAGTAGTCCCCCGGGGACAGGGAAGGGAAACACCATATATTTT. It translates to CASSPPGTGKGNTIYF.

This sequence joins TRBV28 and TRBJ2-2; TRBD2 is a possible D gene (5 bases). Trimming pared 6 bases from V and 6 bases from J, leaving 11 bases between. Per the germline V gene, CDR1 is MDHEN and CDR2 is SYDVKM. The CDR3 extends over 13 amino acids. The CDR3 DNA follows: TGTGCCAGCAGGGGTCGGGGTTCCGGGGAGCTGTTTTTT. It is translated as CASRGRGSGELFF.

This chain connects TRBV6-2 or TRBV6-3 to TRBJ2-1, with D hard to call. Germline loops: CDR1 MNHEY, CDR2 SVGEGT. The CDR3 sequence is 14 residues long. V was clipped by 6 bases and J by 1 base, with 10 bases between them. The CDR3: CASSLSRSYNEQFF. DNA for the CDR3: TGTGCCAGCAGCCTATCTCGGTCCTACAATGAGCAGTTCTTC.